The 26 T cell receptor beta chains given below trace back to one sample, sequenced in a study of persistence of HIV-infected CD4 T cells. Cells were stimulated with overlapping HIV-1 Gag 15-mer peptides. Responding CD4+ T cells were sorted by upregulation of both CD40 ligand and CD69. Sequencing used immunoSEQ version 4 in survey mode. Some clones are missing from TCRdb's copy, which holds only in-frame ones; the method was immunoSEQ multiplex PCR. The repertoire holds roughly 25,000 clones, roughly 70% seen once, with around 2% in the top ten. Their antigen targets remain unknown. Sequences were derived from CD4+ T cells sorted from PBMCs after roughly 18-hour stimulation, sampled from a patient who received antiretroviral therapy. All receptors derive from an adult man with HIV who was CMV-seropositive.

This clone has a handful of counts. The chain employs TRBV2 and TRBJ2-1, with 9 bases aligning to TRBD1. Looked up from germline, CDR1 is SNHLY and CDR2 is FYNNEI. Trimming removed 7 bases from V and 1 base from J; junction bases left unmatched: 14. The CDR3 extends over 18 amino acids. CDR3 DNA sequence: TGTGCCAGCATGGGAAGCATTCCGGGACAGGGATCCTACAATGAGCAGTTCTTC. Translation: CASMGSIPGQGSYNEQFF.

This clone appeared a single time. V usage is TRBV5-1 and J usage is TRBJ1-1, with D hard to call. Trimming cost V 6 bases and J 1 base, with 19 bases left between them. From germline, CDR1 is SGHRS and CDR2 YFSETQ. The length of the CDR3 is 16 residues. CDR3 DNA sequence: TGCGCCAGCAAGCTTGGAGTGTCGACGGGGAACACTGAAGCTTTCTTT. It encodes CASKLGVSTGNTEAFF.

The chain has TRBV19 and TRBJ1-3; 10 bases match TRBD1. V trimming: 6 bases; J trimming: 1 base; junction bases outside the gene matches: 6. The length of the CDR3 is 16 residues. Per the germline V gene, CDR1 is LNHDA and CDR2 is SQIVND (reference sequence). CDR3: CASRTGTGVSGNTIYF. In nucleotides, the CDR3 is TGTGCCAGTAGGACCGGGACAGGGGTATCTGGAAACACCATATATTTT.

The CDR3 spells CASSPGTAVNYGYTF. The CDR3 nucleotides read TGTGCCAGCAGCCCCGGGACGGCCGTTAACTATGGCTACACCTTC. V gene TRBV6-5 combines with J gene TRBJ1-2; the D gene is possibly TRBD1 (5 bases). V shed 6 bases and J shed 1 base, with 15 bases lying between them. Per the germline V gene, CDR1 is MNHEY and CDR2 is SVGAGI. This CDR3 has 15 residues.

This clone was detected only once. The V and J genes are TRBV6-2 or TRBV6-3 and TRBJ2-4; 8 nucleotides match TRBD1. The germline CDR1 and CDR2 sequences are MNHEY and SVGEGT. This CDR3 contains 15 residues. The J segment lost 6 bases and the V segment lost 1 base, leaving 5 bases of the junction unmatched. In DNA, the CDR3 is TGTGCCAGCAGTTACTTTCGGACAGGGAGAAACATTCAGTACTTC. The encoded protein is CASSYFRTGRNIQYF.

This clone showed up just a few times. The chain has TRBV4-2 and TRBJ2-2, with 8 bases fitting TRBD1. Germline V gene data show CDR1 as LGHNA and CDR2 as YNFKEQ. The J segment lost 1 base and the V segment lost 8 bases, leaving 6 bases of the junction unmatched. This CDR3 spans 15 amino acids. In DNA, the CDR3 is TGTGCCAGCGCTTTAGGGACAGGGAACACCGGGGAGCTGTTTTTT. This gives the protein CASALGTGNTGELFF.

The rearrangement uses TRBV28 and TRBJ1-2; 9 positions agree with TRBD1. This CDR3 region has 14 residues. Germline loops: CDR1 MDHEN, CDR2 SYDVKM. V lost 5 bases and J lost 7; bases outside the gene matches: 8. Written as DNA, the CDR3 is TGTGCCAGCAGTGGGGGACAGGGCAAGTCTGGCTACACCTTC. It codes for CASSGGQGKSGYTF.

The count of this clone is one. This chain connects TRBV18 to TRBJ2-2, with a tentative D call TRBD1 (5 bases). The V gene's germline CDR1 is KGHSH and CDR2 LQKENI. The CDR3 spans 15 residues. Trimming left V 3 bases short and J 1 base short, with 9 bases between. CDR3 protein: CASSPLTGNTGELFF. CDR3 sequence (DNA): TGTGCCAGCTCACCTCTTACAGGGAACACCGGGGAGCTGTTTTTT.

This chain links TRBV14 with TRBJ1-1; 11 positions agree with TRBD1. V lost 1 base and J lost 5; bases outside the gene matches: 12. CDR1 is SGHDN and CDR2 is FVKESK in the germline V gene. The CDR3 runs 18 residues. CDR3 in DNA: TGTGCCAGCAGCCAAGTCCTAGAAAGGGACAGGGGGGTTACTGAAGCTTTCTTT. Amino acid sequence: CASSQVLERDRGVTEAFF.

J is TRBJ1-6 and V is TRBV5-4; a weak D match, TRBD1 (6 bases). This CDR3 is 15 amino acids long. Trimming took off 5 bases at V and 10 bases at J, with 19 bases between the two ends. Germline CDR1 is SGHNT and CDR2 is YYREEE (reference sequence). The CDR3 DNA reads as TGTGCCAGCAGACCCAACAGGGTCGGCGGCTCACCCCTCCACTTT. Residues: CASRPNRVGGSPLHF.

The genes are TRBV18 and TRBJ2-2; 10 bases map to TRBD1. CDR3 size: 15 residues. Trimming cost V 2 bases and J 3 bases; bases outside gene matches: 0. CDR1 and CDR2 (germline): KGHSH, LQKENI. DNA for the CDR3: TGTGCCAGCTCACCAGGACAGGGGGACACCGGGGAGCTGTTTTTT. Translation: CASSPGQGDTGELFF.

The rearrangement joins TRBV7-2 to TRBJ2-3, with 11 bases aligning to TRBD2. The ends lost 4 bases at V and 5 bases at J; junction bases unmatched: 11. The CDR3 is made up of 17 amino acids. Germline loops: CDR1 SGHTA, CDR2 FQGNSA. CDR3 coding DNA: TGTGCCAGCAGCTCGCGGCTAGCGGGGGGCAAGGTAGATACGCAGTATTTT. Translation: CASSSRLAGGKVDTQYF.

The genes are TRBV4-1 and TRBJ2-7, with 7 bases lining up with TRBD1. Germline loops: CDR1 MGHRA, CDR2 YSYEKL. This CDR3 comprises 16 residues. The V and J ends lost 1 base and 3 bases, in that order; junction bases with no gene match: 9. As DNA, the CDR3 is TGCGCCAGCAGCCAAGCTTCCGGGACAGACTACTACGAGCAGTACTTC. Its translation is CASSQASGTDYYEQYF.

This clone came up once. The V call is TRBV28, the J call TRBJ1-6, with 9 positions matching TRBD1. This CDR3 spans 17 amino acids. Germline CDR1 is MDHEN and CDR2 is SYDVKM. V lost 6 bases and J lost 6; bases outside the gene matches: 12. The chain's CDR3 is CASRKPGQGMANSPLHF. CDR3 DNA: TGTGCCAGCAGGAAACCGGGACAGGGTATGGCTAATTCACCCCTCCACTTT.

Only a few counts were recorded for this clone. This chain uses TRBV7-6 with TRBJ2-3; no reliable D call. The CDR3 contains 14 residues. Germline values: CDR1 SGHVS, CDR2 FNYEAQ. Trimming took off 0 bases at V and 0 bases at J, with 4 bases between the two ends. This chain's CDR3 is CASSLAPSTDTQYF. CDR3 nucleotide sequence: TGTGCCAGCAGCTTAGCCCCTAGCACAGATACGCAGTATTTT.

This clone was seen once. The CDR3 region is CASTTRQGGYTF. As DNA, the CDR3 is TGTGCCAGCACCACCCGACAGGGAGGCTACACCTTC. This sequence joins TRBV12-3 or TRBV12-4 and TRBJ1-2, with TRBD1 matching 7 bases. J gave up 8 bases and V 7 bases, and 7 bases lay outside the gene matches. CDR3 length: 12 amino acids.

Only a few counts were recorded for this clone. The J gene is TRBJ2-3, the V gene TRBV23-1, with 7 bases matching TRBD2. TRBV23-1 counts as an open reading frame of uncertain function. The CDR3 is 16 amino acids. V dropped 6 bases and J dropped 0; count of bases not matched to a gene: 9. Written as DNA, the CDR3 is TGCGCCAGCAGGGGGGGGAGCAGTTCTAGCACAGATACGCAGTATTTT. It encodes CASRGGSSSSTDTQYF.

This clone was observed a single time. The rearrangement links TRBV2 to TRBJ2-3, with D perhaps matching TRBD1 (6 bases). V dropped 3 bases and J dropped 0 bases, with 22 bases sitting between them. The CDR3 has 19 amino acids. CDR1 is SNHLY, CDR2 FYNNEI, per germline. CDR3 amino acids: CASSDTPPGTLSSTDTQYF. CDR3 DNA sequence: TGTGCCAGCAGTGATACACCCCCCGGGACACTCTCCAGCACAGATACGCAGTATTTT.

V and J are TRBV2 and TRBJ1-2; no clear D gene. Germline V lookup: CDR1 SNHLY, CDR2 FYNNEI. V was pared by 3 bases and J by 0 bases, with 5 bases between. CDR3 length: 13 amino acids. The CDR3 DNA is TGTGCCAGCAGTGACTTCTCTAACTATGGCTACACCTTC. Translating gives CASSDFSNYGYTF.

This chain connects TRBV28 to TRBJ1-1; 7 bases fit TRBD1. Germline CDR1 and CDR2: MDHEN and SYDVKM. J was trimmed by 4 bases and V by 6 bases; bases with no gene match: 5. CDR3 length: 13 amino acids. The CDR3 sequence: CASRTRGFTEAFF. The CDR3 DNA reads TGTGCCAGCAGGACCAGGGGGTTCACTGAAGCTTTCTTT. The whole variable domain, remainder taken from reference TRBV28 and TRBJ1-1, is DVKVTQSSRYLVKRTGEKVFLECVQDMDHENMFWYRQDPGLGLRLIYFSYDVKMKEKGDIPEGYSVSREKKERFSLILESASTNQTSMYLCASRTRGFTEAFFGQGTRLTVV.

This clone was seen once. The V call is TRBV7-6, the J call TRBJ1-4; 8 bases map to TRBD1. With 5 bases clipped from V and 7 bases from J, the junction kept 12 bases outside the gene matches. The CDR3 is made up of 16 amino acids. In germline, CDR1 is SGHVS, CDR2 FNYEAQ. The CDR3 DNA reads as TGTGCCAGCAGCGTAACCCGGACAGGGAAGGGTGAAAAACTGTTTTTT. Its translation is CASSVTRTGKGEKLFF.

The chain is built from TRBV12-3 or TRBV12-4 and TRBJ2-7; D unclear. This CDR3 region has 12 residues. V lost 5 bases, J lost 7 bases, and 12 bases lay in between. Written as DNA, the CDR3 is TGTGCCAGCAGTCCCGAGATAGGGGAGCAGTACTTC. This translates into CASSPEIGEQYF.

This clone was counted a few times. CDR3 in DNA: TGTGCCAGCAGTGCCCAGGGGGCGGGGAGCAATCAGCCCCAGCATTTT. This codes for CASSAQGAGSNQPQHF. The V call is TRBV2, the J call TRBJ1-5, with 8 bases identical to TRBD1. Trimming took 4 bases from V and 1 from J; bases not matched to a gene: 6. Germline V gives CDR1 SNHLY, CDR2 FYNNEI. The CDR3 length is 16 residues.

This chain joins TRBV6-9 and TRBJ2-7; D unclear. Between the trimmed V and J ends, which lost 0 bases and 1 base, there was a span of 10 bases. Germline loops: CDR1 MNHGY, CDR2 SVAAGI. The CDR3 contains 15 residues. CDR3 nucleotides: TGTGCCAGCAGTTATTCGCTCTGTTTTTCCTACGAGCAGTACTTC. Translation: CASSYSLCFSYEQYF.

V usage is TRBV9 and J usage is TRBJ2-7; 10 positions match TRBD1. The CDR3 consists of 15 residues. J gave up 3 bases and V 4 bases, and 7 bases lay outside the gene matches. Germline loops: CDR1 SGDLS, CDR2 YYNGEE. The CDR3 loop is CASSPTGQGIYEQYF. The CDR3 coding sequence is TGTGCCAGCAGCCCCACGGGACAGGGGATCTACGAGCAGTACTTC.

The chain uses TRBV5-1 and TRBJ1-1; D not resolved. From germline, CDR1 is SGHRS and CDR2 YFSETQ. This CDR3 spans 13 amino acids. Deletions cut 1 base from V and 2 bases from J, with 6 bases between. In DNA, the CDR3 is TGCGCCAGCAGCTTGTCGGCCAACACTGAAGCTTTCTTT. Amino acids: CASSLSANTEAFF.